This TCR beta chain derives from a study of PD-L1 blockade in urothelial cancer. TCRdb's copy holds only in-frame clones and misses some; the assay was immunoSEQ multiplex PCR. Of roughly 48,000 clones in the sample, 84% were seen once. The CDR3 sequence is 13 residues long. Germline V gene data show CDR1 as MDHEN and CDR2 as SYDVKM. V lost 5 bases to trimming and J lost 4 bases, with 11 bases between them. This receptor was taken from a man aged 35 to 55 with urothelial cancer. The V and J genes are TRBV28 and TRBJ1-1, with D unclear. The starting material was PBMCs, obtained around atezolizumab (anti-PD-L1) treatment. CDR3 nucleotide sequence: TGTGCCAGCAGTAGGGAGGTGGGCACTGAAGCTTTCTTT. The encoded protein is CASSREVGTEAFF.